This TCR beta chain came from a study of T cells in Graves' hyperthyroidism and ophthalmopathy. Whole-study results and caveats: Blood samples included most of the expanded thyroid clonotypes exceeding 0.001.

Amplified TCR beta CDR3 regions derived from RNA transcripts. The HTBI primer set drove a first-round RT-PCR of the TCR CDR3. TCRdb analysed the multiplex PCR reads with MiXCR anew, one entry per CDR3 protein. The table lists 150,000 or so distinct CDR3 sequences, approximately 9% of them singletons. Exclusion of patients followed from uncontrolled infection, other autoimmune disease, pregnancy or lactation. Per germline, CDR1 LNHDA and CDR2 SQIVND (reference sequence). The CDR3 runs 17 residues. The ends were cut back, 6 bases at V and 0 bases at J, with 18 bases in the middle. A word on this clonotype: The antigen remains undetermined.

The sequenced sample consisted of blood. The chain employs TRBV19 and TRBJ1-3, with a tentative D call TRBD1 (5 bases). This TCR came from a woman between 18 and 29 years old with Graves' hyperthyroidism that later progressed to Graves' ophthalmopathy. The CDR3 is CASRNRGTTNSGNTIYF. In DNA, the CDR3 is TGTGCCAGTAGAAATCGCGGGACCACAAACTCTGGAAACACCATATATTTT.